This TCR beta chain was sequenced during a study of blood T cells in healthy people across ages. Study outcomes and limitations: Strong correlation linked observed beta diversity and percent naive T cells. Reliance upon unsorted PBMCs precluded definitive naive versus antigen-experienced comparison.

The authors ran a second PCR of about 7 to 12 cycles using a sample-barcoded 5' primer and a J-beta primer mix. TCRdb used MiXCR to reprocess the 5' RACE reads, holding one entry per CDR3 protein. Of 1.5 million to 2 million distinct CDR3 sequences listed, around 35% were seen once; the top ten hold roughly 12%. A remark on this clonotype: As yet, its antigen is unknown.

Germline V lookup: CDR1 SGHRS, CDR2 YFSETQ. The CDR3 is 17 amino acids. The chain combines TRBV5-1 with TRBJ2-5, with TRBD2 matching 10 bases. The last part of the DNA fits TRBJ2-7 better; the J call may be wrong. The specimen sequenced was blood. The receptor comes from a woman aged 25 to 39 in good health. The CDR3 DNA sequence: TGCGCCAGCGGTGTTCTAGGACTAGCGGCGAGCTCCTACGAGCAGTACTTC. Translation gives CASGVLGLAASSYEQYF.